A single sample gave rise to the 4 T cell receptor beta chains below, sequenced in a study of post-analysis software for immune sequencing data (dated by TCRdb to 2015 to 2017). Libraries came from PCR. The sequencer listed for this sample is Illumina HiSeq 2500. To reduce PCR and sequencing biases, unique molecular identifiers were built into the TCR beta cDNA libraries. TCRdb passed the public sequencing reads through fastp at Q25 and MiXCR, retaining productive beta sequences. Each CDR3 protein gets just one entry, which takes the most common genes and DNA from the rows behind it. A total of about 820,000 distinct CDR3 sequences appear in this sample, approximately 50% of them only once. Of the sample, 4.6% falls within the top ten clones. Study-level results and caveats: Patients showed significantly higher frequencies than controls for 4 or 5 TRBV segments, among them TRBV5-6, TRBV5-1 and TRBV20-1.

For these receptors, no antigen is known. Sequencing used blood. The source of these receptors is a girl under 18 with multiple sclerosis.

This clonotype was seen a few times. CDR3 protein: CSVGYRRNEQFF. The DNA of the CDR3 is TGCAGCGTCGGTTACAGGCGGAATGAGCAGTTCTTC. This chain links TRBV29-1 with TRBJ2-1; tentative D call: TRBD1 (5 bases). CDR3 length: 12 residues. V was shortened by 6 bases and J by 7 bases, with 13 bases between the two germline ends. Germline-derived CDR1 and CDR2 are SQVTM and ANQGSEA.

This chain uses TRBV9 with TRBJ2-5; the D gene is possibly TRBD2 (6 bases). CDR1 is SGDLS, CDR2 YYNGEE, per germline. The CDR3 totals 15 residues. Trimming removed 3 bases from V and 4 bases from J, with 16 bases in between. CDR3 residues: CASSAAGGARETQYF. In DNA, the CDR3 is TGTGCCAGCAGCGCCGCCGGCGGGGCGAGAGAGACCCAGTACTTC.

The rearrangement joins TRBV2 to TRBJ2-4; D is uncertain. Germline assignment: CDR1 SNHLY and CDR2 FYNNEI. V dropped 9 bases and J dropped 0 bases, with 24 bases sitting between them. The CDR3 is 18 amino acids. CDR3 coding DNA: TGTGCCAGAAGAATGGTGGCGGACGGAAATCTAGCCAAAAACATTCAGTACTTC. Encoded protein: CARRMVADGNLAKNIQYF. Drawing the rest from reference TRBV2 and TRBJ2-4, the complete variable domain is EPEVTQTPSHQVTQMGQEVILRCVPISNHLYFYWYRQILGQKVEFLVSFYNNEISEKSEIFDDQFSVERPDGSNFTLKIRSTKLEDSAMYFCARRMVADGNLAKNIQYFGAGTRLSVL.

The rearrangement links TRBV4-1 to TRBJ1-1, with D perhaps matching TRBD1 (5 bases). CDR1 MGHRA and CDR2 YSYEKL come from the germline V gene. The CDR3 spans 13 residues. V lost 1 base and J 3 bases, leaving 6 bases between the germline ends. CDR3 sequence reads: CASSQAGDTEAFF. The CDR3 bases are TGCGCCAGCAGCCAAGCGGGGGACACTGAAGCTTTCTTT.